The 9 T cell receptor beta chains in this list originate from one sample, sequenced in a study of beta chain features in type 1 diabetes. Expressed TCRB transcripts got sequenced, as all isolated RNA was reverse transcribed. Clones were read by immunoSEQ multiplex PCR, and TCRdb kept only the in-frame ones, dropping some. The sample has approximately 270,000 clones; roughly an eighth are singletons. Points from the study as a whole: Significant though moderate, a shortening of TCRB CDR3s appeared in all four CD4+ subsets of Type 1 diabetes patients.

Antigens for these TCRs are unknown. The source material was naive CD4+ T cells from blood. The source of these receptors is a man aged 30 to 39 with type 1 diabetes.

The sample holds a few counts of this clone. V and J are TRBV19 and TRBJ2-1, with 14 bases that match TRBD2. The trim removed 4 bases at V and 16 bases at J, leaving 12 bases unmatched. The CDR3 loop spans 15 amino acids. Looked up from germline, CDR1 is LNHDA and CDR2 is SQIVND (reference sequence). CDR3 bases: TGTGCCAGTAGTACCACCGGGACTAGCGGGAGAAACAAATTCTTC. This translates into CASSTTGTSGRNKFF.

This clone has a handful of counts. The rearrangement joins TRBV7-2 to TRBJ1-2; D is ambiguous. This CDR3 spans 13 amino acids. The germline V gene has CDR1 SGHTA and CDR2 FQGNSA. The ends were cut back, 5 bases at V and 3 bases at J, with 10 bases in the middle. The DNA for the CDR3 is TGTGCCAGCAGCCCCGGGAGGGACTATGGCTACACCTTC. Translation gives CASSPGRDYGYTF.

The CDR3 loop reads CASSKGQVNTGELFF. CDR3 DNA sequence: TGCGCCAGCAGTAAGGGACAGGTGAACACCGGGGAGCTGTTTTTT. This chain links TRBV5-1 with TRBJ2-2; 8 positions agree with TRBD1. The germline gives CDR1 SGHRS, CDR2 YFSETQ. The junction had 4 bases not matched to a gene; V was cut back by 5 bases and J by 1 base. The CDR3 totals 15 residues. The full variable domain, rest sourced from reference TRBV5-1 and TRBJ2-2, is KAGVTQTPRYLIKTRGQQVTLSCSPISGHRSVSWYQQTPGQGLQFLFEYFSETQRNKGNFPGRFSGRQFSNSRSEMNVSTLELGDSALYLCASSKGQVNTGELFFGEGSRLTVL.

This clone was found a few times. V and J are TRBV15 and TRBJ2-1, with 11 positions matching TRBD2. The ends lost 0 bases at V and 5 bases at J; junction bases unmatched: 9. CDR1 is LNHNV and CDR2 is YYDKDF in the germline V gene (reference sequence). This CDR3 is 18 amino acids long. CDR3 DNA: TGTGCCACCAGCAGAGATACTAGCGGGAGCGGGGTGAACAATGAGCAGTTCTTC. This sequence encodes CATSRDTSGSGVNNEQFF.

A few counts support this clone. The chain is built from TRBV9 and TRBJ2-3, with a tentative D call TRBD2 (6 bases). Trimming pared 6 bases from V and 0 bases from J, leaving 14 bases between. Germline assignment: CDR1 SGDLS and CDR2 YYNGEE. CDR3 length equals 15 residues. As DNA, the CDR3 is TGTGCCAGCACGCTAGCGTCGCGTAGCACAGATACGCAGTATTTT. This translates into CASTLASRSTDTQYF.

This clone was seen a handful of times. For the CDR3, the DNA is TGTGCCAGCAGCCCGACAGGGTCGACCGCGGGGGAGCAGTACTTC. This gives the protein CASSPTGSTAGEQYF. The chain is built from TRBV9 and TRBJ2-7, with a tentative D call TRBD1 (7 bases). The CDR3 covers 15 residues. Germline V gene sequence: CDR1 SGDLS, CDR2 YYNGEE. V was shortened by 4 bases and J by 7 bases, with 21 bases between the two germline ends. Based on the CDR3 plus reference TRBV9 and TRBJ2-7, the full variable domain is DSGVTQTPKHLITATGQRVTLRCSPRSGDLSVYWYQQSLDQGLQFLIQYYNGEERAKGNILERFSAQQFPDLHSELNLSSLELGDSALYFCASSPTGSTAGEQYFGPGTRLTVT.

The CDR3 DNA is TGCAGCGTTGTTGGGTCGGCTTCGACTGCCTATGGCTACACCTTC. Its translation: CSVVGSASTAYGYTF. The chain employs TRBV29-1 and TRBJ1-2; D gene uncertain. Trimming cost V 4 bases and J 4 bases, with 19 bases left between them. CDR3 length: 15 amino acids. CDR1 and CDR2 from the germline V gene are SQVTM and ANQGSEA.

The V call is TRBV4-1, the J call TRBJ1-4; D is undetermined. CDR1 MGHRA and CDR2 YSYEKL come from the germline V gene. Trimming pared 4 bases from V and 8 bases from J, leaving 11 bases between. This CDR3 is 13 amino acids long. The CDR3, as DNA: TGCGCCAGCAGCCTGTCCTTCTCGGAAAAACTGTTTTTT. This encodes CASSLSFSEKLFF.

This chain joins TRBV29-1 and TRBJ1-3; 7 bases are a match to TRBD1. V lost 1 base to trimming and J lost 4 bases; unmatched junction nucleotides: 1. This CDR3 comprises 13 residues. The germline gives CDR1 SQVTM, CDR2 ANQGSEA. Here the CDR3 DNA reads TGCAGCGTTGAAGCAGGGGGAGGAAACACCATATATTTT. Protein product: CSVEAGGGNTIYF.